The 24 T cell receptor beta chains listed next were all sequenced from one sample in a study of cytomegalovirus exposure and HLA in healthy donors. It was with 60 Vbeta and 13 Jbeta primers that the PCR ran. Produced via immunoSEQ multiplex PCR; TCRdb's table is partial and in-frame only. This table holds around 280,000 clones, approximately 90% found once. Sample: PBMCs. These receptors were taken from a woman under 30 in good health and CMV-seronegative.

Only one count was recorded for this clone. The rearrangement uses TRBV6-1 and TRBJ1-4, with D perhaps TRBD1 (6 bases). CDR3 length: 15 residues. The V gene lost 10 bases and the J gene lost 7 bases, with 22 bases spanning the gap. CDR1 is MNHNS, CDR2 SASEGT, per germline. In nucleotides, the CDR3 is TGTGCCACCAGGGACAAGGGGCGTTCTGGTGAAAAACTGTTTTTT. It encodes CATRDKGRSGEKLFF.

J is TRBJ2-1 and V is TRBV2; 7 nucleotides align to TRBD1. The V gene end was trimmed by 5 bases and the J gene end by 6 bases; junction bases not matched to a gene: 1. Germline values: CDR1 SNHLY, CDR2 FYNNEI. This CDR3 has 12 amino acids. The CDR3 DNA follows: TGTGCCAGCAGTTGGGACAGCAATGAGCAGTTCTTC. Translated: CASSWDSNEQFF.

The gene calls are TRBV6-6 and TRBJ1-5; TRBD1 aligns across 8 bases. J lost 3 bases, V lost 5 bases, and 6 bases had no gene match. The CDR3 extends over 15 amino acids. CDR1 is MNHNY and CDR2 is SVGAGI in the germline V gene (reference sequence). In DNA form, the CDR3 reads TGTGCCAGCAGTACAGGACAGGGAAACAATCAGCCCCAGCATTTT. Protein sequence: CASSTGQGNNQPQHF.

The chain has TRBV5-4 and TRBJ1-6, with D hard to call. Germline values: CDR1 SGHNT, CDR2 YYREEE (reference sequence). Trimming took 4 bases from V and 0 from J, leaving 8 bases between them. The CDR3 extends over 15 amino acids. CDR3 in DNA: TGTGCCAGCAGCCGCGAGAGCTCCTATAATTCACCCCTCCACTTT. Translating gives CASSRESSYNSPLHF. The complete variable domain, with remaining parts taken from reference TRBV5-4 and TRBJ1-6, reads ETGVTQSPTHLIKTRGQQVTLRCSSQSGHNTVSWYQQALGQGPQFIFQYYREEENGRGNFPPRFSGLQFPNYSSELNVNALELDDSALYLCASSRESSYNSPLHFGNGTRLTVT.

The chain combines TRBV5-1 with TRBJ2-3; 15 bases agree with TRBD2. Per the germline V gene, CDR1 is SGHRS and CDR2 is YFSETQ. V was clipped by 4 bases and J by 6 bases; unmatched bases: 6. The CDR3 has 16 residues. The DNA of the CDR3 is TGCGCCAGCAGCGCCCTGGGACTAGCGGGGGGCGATACGCAGTATTTT. Protein product: CASSALGLAGGDTQYF. Looking up the rest from reference TRBV5-1 and TRBJ2-3 gives the full variable domain: KAGVTQTPRYLIKTRGQQVTLSCSPISGHRSVSWYQQTPGQGLQFLFEYFSETQRNKGNFPGRFSGRQFSNSRSEMNVSTLELGDSALYLCASSALGLAGGDTQYFGPGTRLTVL.

The V and J genes are TRBV4-2 and TRBJ2-3, with a possible D match to TRBD2 (6 bases). Trimming cost V 4 bases and J 1 base, with 15 bases left between them. Germline-derived CDR1 and CDR2 are LGHNA and YNFKEQ. CDR3 length: 16 amino acids. The CDR3 sequence: CASSPPSEWGTDTQYF. CDR3 DNA: TGTGCCAGCAGCCCCCCTAGCGAATGGGGCACAGATACGCAGTATTTT.

The chain couples TRBV7-6 to TRBJ2-5; D is perhaps TRBD2 (5 bases). This CDR3 has 14 amino acids. Germline V gene data show CDR1 as SGHVS and CDR2 as FNYEAQ. V lost 1 base and J lost 5, with 11 bases in between. CDR3 loop: CASSLGAAIETQYF. In nucleotides, the CDR3 is TGTGCCAGCAGCTTAGGAGCGGCGATCGAGACCCAGTACTTC.

The CDR3 sequence is CASEESRKYGYTF. The CDR3 DNA follows: TGTGCCAGCGAGGAGTCCCGGAAATATGGCTACACCTTC. J is TRBJ1-2 and V is TRBV2; D call uncertain. Germline CDR1 is SNHLY and CDR2 is FYNNEI. This CDR3 is built from 13 residues. V lost 8 bases and J 5 bases, leaving 15 bases between the germline ends.

V is TRBV2 and J is TRBJ2-3, with D possibly being TRBD1 (6 bases). Trimming pared 4 bases from V and 2 bases from J, leaving 13 bases between. The CDR3 contains 15 residues. The germline V gene encodes CDR1 SNHLY and CDR2 FYNNEI. In nucleotides, the CDR3 is TGTGCCAGCAGTGCCACGGGACAATACACAGATACGCAGTATTTT. It yields the protein CASSATGQYTDTQYF.

The sample holds a few counts of this clone. V is TRBV5-1 and J is TRBJ1-2, with TRBD1 matching 10 bases. The CDR3 consists of 15 residues. J lost 7 bases, V lost 0 bases, and 6 bases had no gene match. CDR1 and CDR2 from the germline V gene are SGHRS and YFSETQ. The CDR3 loop reads CASSLGDRGSSGYTF. The DNA of the CDR3 is TGCGCCAGCAGCTTGGGGGACAGGGGTTCGTCTGGCTACACCTTC.

In regard to this clone: An end of the junction differs from the germline gene, which may be a read error. In nucleotides, the CDR3 is TGTTCCAGCAGCTTAGGTACAGCTATTACGAACACCGGGGAGCTGTTTTTT. This translates into CSSSLGTAITNTGELFF. The chain joins TRBV7-9 to TRBJ2-2; D ambiguous. Per the germline V gene, CDR1 is SEHNR and CDR2 is FQNEAQ (reference sequence). The CDR3 is 17 amino acids.

The J gene is TRBJ2-7, the V gene TRBV6-4, with D maybe TRBD2 (6 bases). From germline, CDR1 is MRHNA and CDR2 SNTAGT. The V end was cut by 6 bases, the J end by 3 bases, with 21 bases between. This CDR3 is 16 amino acids long. DNA of the CDR3: TGTGCCAGCAGGGAAACGCGGGGCTCGGGATACTACGAGCAGTACTTC. Its translation is CASRETRGSGYYEQYF.

This chain links TRBV19 with TRBJ2-2; 8 bases match TRBD1. Germline V lookup: CDR1 LNHDA, CDR2 SQIVND (reference sequence). This CDR3 spans 16 amino acids. Unmatched junction bases numbered 11, after V lost 6 bases and J lost 5 bases. CDR3 residues: CASRPTDRGRTGELFF. DNA of the CDR3: TGTGCCAGTAGACCGACTGACAGGGGAAGGACCGGGGAGCTGTTTTTT.

The chain has TRBV19 and TRBJ2-7; a possible D gene is TRBD1 (6 bases). V dropped 0 bases and J dropped 0 bases, with 12 bases sitting between them. From germline, CDR1 is LNHDA and CDR2 SQIVND (reference sequence). This CDR3 contains 16 residues. CDR3 DNA: TGTGCCAGTAGTATAGAAGCAGGGGTGGCCTCCTACGAGCAGTACTTC. It yields the protein CASSIEAGVASYEQYF.

The chain recombines TRBV30 with TRBJ2-1, with D possibly matching TRBD1 (5 bases). V lost 0 bases to trimming and J lost 5 bases, with 5 bases between them. Germline V gene lookup returns CDR1 GTSNPN and CDR2 SVGIG (reference sequence). The length of the CDR3 is 12 residues. The CDR3 is CAWSVGHNEQFF. DNA of the CDR3: TGTGCCTGGAGTGTGGGGCACAATGAGCAGTTCTTC.

This rearrangement joins TRBV6-5 to TRBJ1-6; D might be TRBD1 (5 bases). Germline V gene lookup returns CDR1 MNHEY and CDR2 SVGAGI. CDR3 length: 16 residues. The ends were cut back, 0 bases at V and 8 bases at J, with 14 bases in the middle. This CDR3 is CASSYSGGRGDSPLHF. The CDR3 DNA is TGTGCCAGCAGTTACTCTGGCGGGAGAGGGGATTCACCCCTCCACTTT.

The V and J genes are TRBV18 and TRBJ2-7; possible D gene TRBD1, 6 bases. Trimming stripped 5 bases from V and 2 bases from J, with 7 bases between. The germline V gene has CDR1 KGHSH and CDR2 LQKENI. There are 12 residues in the CDR3. CDR3 DNA: TGTGCCAGCTCATACAGGGCCTACGAGCAGTACTTC. It is translated as CASSYRAYEQYF.

The rearrangement links TRBV6-1 to TRBJ1-2; a possible D gene is TRBD1 (5 bases). The CDR3 is 13 residues long. Germline V gene data show CDR1 as MNHNS and CDR2 as SASEGT. V dropped 4 bases and J dropped 4 bases, with 10 bases sitting between them. CDR3 coding DNA: TGTGCCAGCAGTGCCACAGGATTCTATGGCTACACCTTC. This encodes CASSATGFYGYTF.

The chain recombines TRBV7-6 with TRBJ1-5; TRBD1 agrees at 8 bases. Trimming took 5 bases from V and 12 from J; bases not matched to a gene: 12. The CDR3 has 14 residues. From germline, CDR1 is SGHVS and CDR2 FNYEAQ. CDR3 nucleotide sequence: TGTGCCAGCAGCCTCTTAGGACAGGGTGGAGTCCAGCATTTT. This sequence encodes CASSLLGQGGVQHF.

The genes are TRBV6-1 and TRBJ2-3; 8 nucleotides match TRBD2. Germline V gene lookup returns CDR1 MNHNS and CDR2 SASEGT. This CDR3 has 15 residues. Trimming took 4 bases from V and 4 from J; bases not matched to a gene: 7. CDR3 sequence: CASSGLAMTPDTQYF. The CDR3 bases are TGTGCCAGCAGTGGACTAGCGATGACCCCAGATACGCAGTATTTT.

This clone came up once. The rearrangement uses TRBV19 and TRBJ2-3; D remains ambiguous. Germline V gene lookup returns CDR1 LNHDA and CDR2 SQIVND (reference sequence). The CDR3 is 14 amino acids. Trimming removed 3 bases from V and 0 bases from J, with 7 bases in between. This chain's CDR3 is CASSILGSTDTQYF. Here the CDR3 DNA reads TGTGCCAGTAGTATTCTCGGGAGCACAGATACGCAGTATTTT.

V usage is TRBV7-9 and J usage is TRBJ1-5, with 9 positions matching TRBD1. The CDR3 covers 14 residues. CDR1 SEHNR and CDR2 FQNEAQ come from the germline V gene (reference sequence). With V trimmed by 6 bases and J by 4 bases, 4 bases remained unmatched. CDR3 sequence (DNA): TGTGCCAGCAGTCCACAGGGGGCTAATCAGCCCCAGCATTTT. This sequence encodes CASSPQGANQPQHF. The full variable domain, in which reference TRBV7-9 and TRBJ1-5 provide the parts outside the CDR3, is DTGVSQNPRHKITKRGQNVTFRCDPISEHNRLYWYRQTLGQGPEFLTYFQNEAQLEKSRLLSDRFSAERPKGSFSTLEIQRTEQGDSAMYLCASSPQGANQPQHFGDGTRLSIL.

This clone showed up just once. The chain employs TRBV7-9 and TRBJ1-2; 7 bases match TRBD1. Germline V CDR1 and CDR2: SEHNR, FQNEAQ (reference sequence). V shed 5 bases and J 4 bases; nucleotides not matched to a gene: 16. This CDR3 is built from 17 residues. The CDR3 DNA reads as TGTGCCAGCAGCAAACAAACCTCCGGGACAGCCTTCTATGGCTACACCTTC. Translated, it gives CASSKQTSGTAFYGYTF.

The chain uses TRBV19 and TRBJ1-2, with TRBD1 identical over 7 bases. The germline V gene encodes CDR1 LNHDA and CDR2 SQIVND (reference sequence). This CDR3 comprises 11 residues. The junction had 1 base not matched to a gene; V was cut back by 4 bases and J by 8 bases. The DNA of the CDR3 is TGTGCCAGTAGTACAGGGGGAGGCTACACCTTC. Protein sequence: CASSTGGGYTF.